This entry lists 20 T cell receptor beta chains sequenced from one sample in a study of blood T cell repertoires in COVID-19. TCRdb keeps only in-frame clones here, not all; method: immunoSEQ multiplex PCR. The sample records approximately 150,000 clones, roughly 93% being singletons. The sample consisted of peripheral blood. All receptors derive from a young man with COVID-19, enrolled during active disease.

The chain couples TRBV5-6 to TRBJ1-1; D is perhaps TRBD1 (6 bases). The CDR3 spans 15 residues. Germline V CDR1 and CDR2: SGHDT, YYEEEE. Trimming removed 0 bases at V and 0 bases at J, with 9 bases between. CDR3: CASSLGTVMNTEAFF. The CDR3 nucleotides are TGTGCCAGCAGCTTGGGGACAGTGATGAACACTGAAGCTTTCTTT.

The chain carries TRBV5-6 and TRBJ2-3; possibly TRBD2 for D (6 bases). V was shortened by 4 bases and J by 5 bases, with 14 bases between the two germline ends. The CDR3 runs to 14 residues. CDR1 and CDR2 (germline): SGHDT, YYEEEE. This CDR3 reads CASSPGRGIDTQYF. The CDR3 nucleotides are TGTGCCAGCAGCCCCGGACGGGGGATAGATACGCAGTATTTT.

The genes are TRBV24-1 and TRBJ2-1, with 9 bases fitting TRBD2. Unmatched junction bases numbered 7, after V lost 5 bases and J lost 6 bases. In germline, CDR1 is KGHDR, CDR2 SFDVKD. This CDR3 comprises 15 residues. CDR3 protein: CATSARGRVGNEQFF. CDR3 bases: TGTGCCACCAGTGCGCGCGGGAGGGTCGGCAATGAGCAGTTCTTC.

This chain joins TRBV9 and TRBJ2-3, with 12 nucleotides matching TRBD2. Trimming took 3 bases from V and 7 from J; bases not matched to a gene: 9. Germline values: CDR1 SGDLS, CDR2 YYNGEE. CDR3 size: 16 residues. DNA of the CDR3: TGTGCCAGCAGCGCGCGACTAGCGGGGGCAACGAATACGCAGTATTTT. Amino acid sequence: CASSARLAGATNTQYF. The variable domain in full, completed from reference TRBV9 and TRBJ2-3, reads DSGVTQTPKHLITATGQRVTLRCSPRSGDLSVYWYQQSLDQGLQFLIQYYNGEERAKGNILERFSAQQFPDLHSELNLSSLELGDSALYFCASSARLAGATNTQYFGPGTRLTVL.

This sequence joins TRBV9 and TRBJ1-5; D is perhaps TRBD1 (5 bases). The CDR3 runs 15 residues. The V gene lost 0 bases and the J gene lost 4 bases, with 11 bases spanning the gap. Germline loops: CDR1 SGDLS, CDR2 YYNGEE. CDR3 nucleotide sequence: TGTGCCAGCAGCGTAGGATCAGGGTGGAATCAGCCCCAGCATTTT. Translation gives CASSVGSGWNQPQHF.

V gene TRBV10-3 combines with J gene TRBJ1-1; weak D call: TRBD1 (5 bases). V lost 8 bases and J 8 bases, leaving 15 bases between the germline ends. Germline V gene lookup returns CDR1 ENHRY and CDR2 SYGVKD. This CDR3 has 12 amino acids. CDR3 nucleotide sequence: TGTGCCATCCTGGGGACGGGGGGGGAAGCTTTCTTT. It specifies CAILGTGGEAFF.

This chain uses TRBV30 with TRBJ2-1; TRBD2 might be the D (5 bases). Between the trimmed V and J ends, which lost 1 base and 0 bases, there was a span of 10 bases. CDR1 is GTSNPN, CDR2 SVGIG, per germline (reference sequence). The CDR3 consists of 15 residues. The CDR3 loop is CAWSGLDSSYNEQFF. CDR3 DNA: TGTGCCTGGAGTGGGTTGGACTCCTCCTACAATGAGCAGTTCTTC.

CDR3 amino acids: CASSARTGSYTDTQYF. The CDR3 DNA sequence: TGTGCCAGCAGTGCTAGGACAGGGAGTTACACAGATACGCAGTATTTT. The chain has TRBV2 and TRBJ2-3; 8 bases match TRBD1. The CDR3 has 16 amino acids. Trimming removed 4 bases from V and 2 bases from J; junction bases left unmatched: 8. Germline CDR1 SNHLY, CDR2 FYNNEI.

The V gene is TRBV6-2 or TRBV6-3, the J gene TRBJ2-1, with D possibly matching TRBD2 (5 bases). Per the germline V gene, CDR1 is MNHEY and CDR2 is SVGEGT. V gave up 0 bases and J gave up 2 bases, with 8 bases separating them. The CDR3 length is 15 residues. The CDR3 region is CASSYSETTYNEQFF. CDR3 DNA sequence: TGTGCCAGCAGTTACTCGGAGACTACCTACAATGAGCAGTTCTTC.

The chain has TRBV11-2 and TRBJ1-3, with D possibly matching TRBD1 (5 bases). CDR1 SGHAT and CDR2 FQNNGV come from the germline V gene. Trimming stripped 4 bases from V and 1 base from J, with 11 bases between. CDR3 size: 15 residues. CDR3 nucleotides: TGTGCCAGCAGCTACCCTCGGGGGTCTGGAAACACCATATATTTT. It translates to CASSYPRGSGNTIYF. The full variable domain, in which reference TRBV11-2 and TRBJ1-3 provide the parts outside the CDR3, is EAGVAQSPRYKIIEKRQSVAFWCNPISGHATLYWYQQILGQGPKLLIQFQNNGVVDDSQLPKDRFSAERLKGVDSTLKIQPAKLEDSAVYLCASSYPRGSGNTIYFGEGSWLTVV.

The DNA of the CDR3 is TGCAGCGCCGCGGGACAGGGGAGAGGGTATGGCTACACCTTC. This gives the protein CSAAGQGRGYGYTF. V is TRBV29-1 and J is TRBJ1-2; TRBD1 agrees at 10 bases. Germline trimming cut 7 bases from V and 5 bases from J; bases unmatched to any gene: 10. Germline V gives CDR1 SQVTM, CDR2 ANQGSEA. CDR3 length equals 14 residues.

This chain joins TRBV4-2 and TRBJ1-5, with 8 bases lining up with TRBD1. The germline V gene encodes CDR1 LGHNA and CDR2 YNFKEQ. The CDR3 runs 17 residues. V was pared by 1 base and J by 5 bases, with 10 bases of the junction left unmatched. CDR3 sequence (DNA): TGTGCCAGCAGCCAAGGGAGCGTCAGGGGGCCGGATCAGCCCCAGCATTTT. Translating it yields CASSQGSVRGPDQPQHF.

The chain recombines TRBV6-2 or TRBV6-3 with TRBJ1-2; the match to TRBD1 covers 8 bases. This CDR3 has 13 amino acids. With V trimmed by 2 bases and J by 6 bases, 2 bases remained unmatched. Germline V gene lookup returns CDR1 MNHEY and CDR2 SVGEGT. CDR3 sequence reads: CASSYGQGHGYTF. The CDR3 DNA reads TGTGCCAGCAGTTACGGACAGGGACATGGCTACACCTTC.

The chain uses TRBV13 and TRBJ2-3; 11 bases line up with TRBD2. The V gene's germline CDR1 is PRHDT and CDR2 FYEKMQ (reference sequence). The CDR3 totals 17 residues. With 4 bases clipped from V and 9 bases from J, the junction kept 15 bases outside the gene matches. CDR3 loop: CASSSLGVSGRAGTQYF. CDR3 nucleotide sequence: TGTGCCAGCAGCTCCCTTGGTGTTAGCGGGAGGGCAGGGACGCAGTATTTT.

V is TRBV30 and J is TRBJ1-5, with TRBD1 as a possible D gene (5 bases). Trimming took off 0 bases at V and 6 bases at J, with 15 bases between the two ends. Germline loops: CDR1 GTSNPN, CDR2 SVGIG (reference sequence). The CDR3 has 15 residues. The CDR3, as DNA: TGTGCCTGGAGTGTGGAGGGGAGGGTGCCTCAGCCCCAGCATTTT. Amino acid sequence: CAWSVEGRVPQPQHF.

This rearrangement joins TRBV9 to TRBJ1-3; 10 nucleotides line up with TRBD1. Germline V gene sequence: CDR1 SGDLS, CDR2 YYNGEE. The V gene end was trimmed by 0 bases and the J gene end by 0 bases; junction bases not matched to a gene: 6. The CDR3 extends over 18 amino acids. Here the CDR3 reads CASSVDVGQGRSGNTIYF. The CDR3 region has the DNA TGTGCCAGCAGCGTAGACGTGGGACAGGGGCGCTCTGGAAACACCATATATTTT.

CDR3 DNA: TGTGCCAGCAGCCAAGGAGGCAGGGGCCTCTACGAGCAGTACTTC. Its protein product is CASSQGGRGLYEQYF. This chain uses TRBV3-1 (or the pseudogene TRBV3-2) with TRBJ2-7; D is possibly TRBD1 (6 bases). Germline assignment: CDR1 LGHDT and CDR2 YNNKEL (reference sequence). The CDR3 covers 15 residues. V lost 1 base and J 3 bases, leaving 13 bases between the germline ends.

This chain connects TRBV5-8 to TRBJ1-1; no clear D gene. Deletions cut 0 bases from V and 2 bases from J, with 8 bases between. The CDR3 is made up of 14 amino acids. The germline V gene encodes CDR1 SGHTS and CDR2 YDEGEE. The CDR3 bases are TGTGCCAGCAGCTTGGGACACCTTAACACTGAAGCTTTCTTT. Its protein product is CASSLGHLNTEAFF.

The rearrangement joins TRBV2 to TRBJ2-7, with 9 bases lining up with TRBD2. The trim removed 8 bases at V and 4 bases at J, leaving 12 bases unmatched. CDR1 is SNHLY and CDR2 is FYNNEI in the germline V gene. There are 15 residues in the CDR3. CDR3 sequence: CASAGGSSFYYEQYF. In nucleotides, the CDR3 is TGTGCCAGCGCGGGAGGGTCTTCGTTCTATTACGAGCAGTACTTC.

The CDR3 coding sequence is TGTGCCAGCAGCTTAGATCAAACGGGACAGGGGAATTTCGAAGCTTTCTTT. Protein product: CASSLDQTGQGNFEAFF. The rearrangement links TRBV11-3 to TRBJ1-1, with TRBD1 identical over 10 bases. CDR1 and CDR2 (germline): SGHNT, YENEEA. The CDR3 has 17 residues. The ends lost 0 bases at V and 8 bases at J; junction bases unmatched: 12.